The entry below describes one TCR beta chain. This sample is part of a study of control samples from healthy donors and cancer patients. TCRdb's table, derived via immunoSEQ multiplex PCR, lists solely in-frame clones and lacks some. The table shows 120,000 to 150,000 clones, with about nine tenths occurring only once. This receptor was taken from a woman in her twenties or thirties in good health. Sequencing used blood.

The CDR3 sequence: CASSSGGNNQPQHF. The CDR3 DNA is TGTGCCAGCAGCTCAGGGGGAAACAATCAGCCCCAGCATTTT. The chain combines TRBV7-9 with TRBJ1-5, with 7 bases identical to TRBD1. This CDR3 is built from 14 residues. CDR1 and CDR2 from the germline V gene are SEHNR and FQNEAQ (reference sequence). J lost 3 bases, V lost 4 bases, and 3 bases had no gene match.